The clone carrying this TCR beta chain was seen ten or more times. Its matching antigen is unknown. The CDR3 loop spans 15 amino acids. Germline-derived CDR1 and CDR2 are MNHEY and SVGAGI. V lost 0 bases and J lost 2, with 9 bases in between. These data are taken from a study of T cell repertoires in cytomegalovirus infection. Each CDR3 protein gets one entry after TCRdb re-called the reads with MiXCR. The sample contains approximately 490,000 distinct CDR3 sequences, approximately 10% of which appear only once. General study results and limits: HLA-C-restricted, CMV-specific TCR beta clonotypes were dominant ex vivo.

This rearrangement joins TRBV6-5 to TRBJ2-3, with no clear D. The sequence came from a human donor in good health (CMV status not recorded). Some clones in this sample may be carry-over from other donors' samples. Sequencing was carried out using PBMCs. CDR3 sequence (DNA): TGTGCCAGCAGTTACTCGGAGATTGACACAGATACGCAGTATTTT. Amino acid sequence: CASSYSEIDTDTQYF.